This paragraph reports one T cell receptor (beta chain). Its antigen is as yet unknown. This specimen belongs to a study of vaccination effects on CD4 cells after COVID-19. Method: immunoSEQ multiplex PCR; TCRdb's copy keeps in-frame clones and lacks some. The sample yields 25,000 to 35,000 clones, approximately 78% seen once. Antigen-specific CD4+ T cell clonotypes were called by their expansion after viral peptide-pool culture in ViraFEST. CD4+ T cell isolation took place after more than eight days of culture. This individual contracted SARS-CoV-2 between March and December 2020, as verified by PCR. Germline values: CDR1 SGHTA, CDR2 FQGNSA. V was clipped by 1 base and J by 7 bases, with 8 bases between them. CDR3 length: 13 amino acids.

V is TRBV7-2 and J is TRBJ2-1; D ambiguous. Sequences were derived from CD4+ T cells from PBMCs cultured with a peptide pool, sampled before COVID-19 vaccination. This TCR derives from a human donor who had a prior SARS-CoV-2 infection. The CDR3 here is CASSLVPGNEQFF. The CDR3 DNA reads TGTGCCAGCAGCTTAGTTCCAGGTAATGAGCAGTTCTTC.